This T cell receptor (beta chain) was sequenced for a study of blood T cell repertoires in COVID-19. On the study more broadly: Material from acute and convalescent COVID-19 was sourced from the United States, Italy and Spain. Sample material is recorded as cDNA or gDNA derived from T cells, B-cell-depleted T cells, or PBMCs.

As processed by the authors: Amplified reference gene primers provided the basis for estimating nucleated cell counts. Data came from immunoSEQ multiplex PCR; TCRdb stores just in-frame clones and leaves some out. The V and J calls and clone size come from that table; D and trimming were worked out from the DNA. In the table there are under 200,000 clones, 65% to 85% of which are singletons. There are 17 residues in the CDR3. Losses at the gene ends were 2 bases for V and 2 bases for J; bases not matched to a gene: 1. In germline, CDR1 is SGHDT, CDR2 YYEEEE. The sample comprised peripheral blood. This sequence originates from a human donor with acute or convalescent COVID-19. The donor label of this sample is uncertain. This rearrangement joins TRBV5-6 to TRBJ2-6, with 13 bases aligning to TRBD2. The CDR3 DNA reads as TGTGCCAGCAGCTTAACTAGCGGGAGGGCTGGGGCCAACGTCCTGACTTTC. This encodes CASSLTSGRAGANVLTF. The full variable domain, completed using reference TRBV5-6 and TRBJ2-6, is DAGVTQSPTHLIKTRGQQVTLRCSPKSGHDTVSWYQQALGQGPQFIFQYYEEEERQRGNFPDRFSGHQFPNYSSELNVNALLLGDSALYLCASSLTSGRAGANVLTFGAGSRLTVL.